The TCR beta chain described here comes from a study of early T cells in non-severe SARS-CoV-2 infection. Study context: Chains were unpaired, as sequencing was done on bulk RNA from unsorted whole blood. Study-wide results and limits: Clonotype matching in VDJdb favored anti-spike CD8 responses and did not capture private and CD4 specificities.

Germline V lookup: CDR1 ENHRY, CDR2 SYGVKD. The V end was cut by 4 bases, the J end by 1 base, with 5 bases between. CDR3 length: 13 residues. Unique molecular identifiers (one per individual cDNA molecule) were attached. TCRdb recomputed calls from the 5' RACE reads with MiXCR, one row per CDR3 protein. The sample gives around 58,000 distinct CDR3 sequences, over 9.5% of which show up once; approximately 10% is in the top ten. This clonotype was seen more than once but under ten times. Its target is not known. The sample taken for sequencing was whole blood. This sequence joins TRBV10-3 and TRBJ1-3; D might be TRBD1 (5 bases). This sequence originates from an adult who was a healthcare worker with PCR-confirmed SARS-CoV-2 infection or an uninfected control (not recorded which). The CDR3 loop reads CAISAGSGNTIYF. In DNA, the CDR3 is TGTGCCATCAGTGCAGGGTCTGGAAACACCATATATTTT.